A selection of T cell receptor beta chains follows, all from one sample in a study of cytomegalovirus exposure and HLA in healthy donors. Sequenced by immunoSEQ multiplex PCR; TCRdb stores in-frame clones only, minus some. Among 110,000 or so clones listed, under 90% were seen once. Source material: PBMCs. The receptors derive from a woman aged 18-35 years in good health and CMV-seronegative. CDR3s include the opening cysteine and the closing phenylalanine or tryptophan. Each record gives: D gene, J gene, V gene, clone size, CDR3 DNA, CDR3 protein. The D gene is left open where the match is weak. Size tells how often a clone was seen (once, few, many) or the class of an expanded clone, and some rows leave it out.

>NA|TRBJ1-2|TRBV15|once
TGTGCCACCAGCAGAGCAGGGAAGGGCGGCTACACCTTC
CATSRAGKGGYTF
>TRBD1|TRBJ1-2|TRBV15|NA
TGTGCCACCAGCAGCCGGACAGGGGGCGACGAGGGCTACACCTTC
CATSSRTGGDEGYTF
>TRBD1|TRBJ2-5|TRBV5-1|NA
TGCGCCAGCAGCTTGTACCAGGGGGAGAGAGAGACCCAGTACTTC
CASSLYQGERETQYF
>NA|TRBJ2-6|TRBV6-6|NA
TGTGCCAGCAGCCGGGTTTCTGGGGCCAACGTCCTGACTTTC
CASSRVSGANVLTF
>TRBD1|TRBJ1-5|TRBV27|NA
TGTGCCAGCCGACAGGACAGGGGCAATCAGCCCCAGCATTTT
CASRQDRGNQPQHF
>NA|TRBJ2-1|TRBV27|NA
TGTGCCAGCACTCGCGCGGACAGACGATACAATGAGCAGTTCTTC
CASTRADRRYNEQFF
>NA|TRBJ2-3|TRBV11-2|NA
TGTGCCAGCAGCTATGTATATACGCAGTATTTT
CASSYVYTQYF
>TRBD2|TRBJ2-7|TRBV5-1|NA
TGCGCCAGCAGCTTGGGACTAGCGGGAGTTGATTCCGAGCAGTACTTC
CASSLGLAGVDSEQYF
>NA|TRBJ1-1|TRBV4-2|few
TGTGCCAGCAGCCAAGAGGGCCTTGAAGCTTTCTTT
CASSQEGLEAFF
>NA|TRBJ1-6|TRBV4-1|NA
TGCGCCAGCAGCCAACTGAGGAATTCACCCCTCCACTTT
CASSQLRNSPLHF
>NA|TRBJ1-2|TRBV30|NA
TGTGCCTGGAGTGTGCAGGGAGGGGTGGGCTACACCTTC
CAWSVQGGVGYTF
>NA|TRBJ1-5|TRBV19|NA
TGTGCCAGTAGTATAGACCGAGATCAGCCCCAGCATTTT
CASSIDRDQPQHF
>NA|TRBJ1-1|TRBV28|NA
TGTGCCAGCAGAGCCGACAGGATTCCACGCACTGAAGCTTTCTTT
CASRADRIPRTEAFF
>NA|TRBJ2-3|TRBV15|NA
TGTGCCACCAGCAGAGATGGGGACTCCCGCACAGATACGCAGTATTTT
CATSRDGDSRTDTQYF
>NA|TRBJ2-3|TRBV4-2|NA
TGTGCCAGCAGCCAAGATCTTTGGGGGGACGTCACAGATACGCAGTATTTT
CASSQDLWGDVTDTQYF
>NA|TRBJ2-5|TRBV5-1|NA
TGCGCCAGCAGCCCGGGCGGGGGCCAAAAAGAGACCCAGTACTTC
CASSPGGGQKETQYF
>NA|TRBJ2-2|TRBV11-2|NA
TGTGCCAGCAGCTTAGGGTGGAGACCCTCAAACACCGGGGAGCTGTTTTTT
CASSLGWRPSNTGELFF
>NA|TRBJ2-3|TRBV5-1|NA
TGCGCCAGCAGCTTGGAGGCGGGGGCTTCTATTACAGATACGCAGTATTTT
CASSLEAGASITDTQYF
>NA|TRBJ1-6|TRBV11-3|NA
TGTGCCAGCAGCTTAGCACAGCCTAATTCACCCCTCCACTTT
CASSLAQPNSPLHF
>TRBD2|TRBJ2-1|TRBV5-4|NA
TGTGCCAGCAGCCCCGGACTAGCGGGAATAGGGGAGCAGTTCTTC
CASSPGLAGIGEQFF
>NA|TRBJ1-2|TRBV6-5|NA
TGTGCCAGCAGTTACTCGGGGGAGGAGGATGGCTACACCTTC
CASSYSGEEDGYTF
>TRBD2|TRBJ2-5|TRBV5-6|once
TGTGCCAGCCGTCAGCCCGCGCGGGGGGTCAAAGAGACCCAGTACTTC
CASRQPARGVKETQYF
>TRBD2|TRBJ2-1|TRBV4-2|NA
TGTGCCAGCAGTCTAGCGGGTCAACTCTCTTCAGGTGAGCAGTTCTTC
CASSLAGQLSSGEQFF
>NA|TRBJ2-2|TRBV6-1|NA
TGTGCCAGCGGCCCCCCCGGGGAGCTGTTTTTT
CASGPPGELFF
>TRBD1|TRBJ1-5|TRBV28|NA
TGTGCCAGCAGGATAGGGACAGGGGTGTATCAGCCCCAGCATTTT
CASRIGTGVYQPQHF
>TRBD2|TRBJ2-7|TRBV4-2|NA
TGTGCCAGCAGCCAAGGGGCGGGGGGCTCCTACGAGCAGTACTTC
CASSQGAGGSYEQYF
>NA|TRBJ1-1|TRBV29-1|NA
TGCAGCGTTGTTCCGGGCACTGAAGCTTTCTTT
CSVVPGTEAFF
>NA|TRBJ2-3|TRBV7-2|NA
TGTGCCAGCAGCTTAGGGGCGGGGAGACCAACAGATACGCAGTATTTT
CASSLGAGRPTDTQYF
>NA|TRBJ2-6|TRBV30|NA
TGTGCCTGGAGTGTACAGAGGACAGCGACTGGGGCCAACGTCCTGACTTTC
CAWSVQRTATGANVLTF
>NA|TRBJ1-2|TRBV4-2|NA
TGTGCCAGCAGCCAAGAGATCAGGGACTATGGCTACACCTTC
CASSQEIRDYGYTF
>TRBD1|TRBJ2-7|TRBV15|once
TGTGCCACCAGCGGGAGGGCTACCGGGACAGGGCGCGAGCAGTACTTC
CATSGRATGTGREQYF
>NA|TRBJ2-1|TRBV5-1|NA
TGCGCCAGCAGCTTAGCGGGTACTTACAATGAGCAGTTCTTC
CASSLAGTYNEQFF
>TRBD2|TRBJ2-5|TRBV7-9|NA
TGTGCCAGCAGGGGACTAGTGAAGGAGACCCAGTACTTC
CASRGLVKETQYF
>NA|TRBJ1-6|TRBV5-4|once
TGTGCCAGCAGCTACCGGGACATTTCACCCCTCCACTTT
CASSYRDISPLHF
>TRBD1|TRBJ2-5|TRBV13|NA
TGTGCCAGCAGCTCCCGGGACAGGGGGCTCGGAGAGACCCAGTACTTC
CASSSRDRGLGETQYF
>NA|TRBJ2-1|TRBV6-1|NA
TGTGCCAGCAGTGTCAACAGGGATAATGAGCAGTTCTTC
CASSVNRDNEQFF
>TRBD2|TRBJ2-1|TRBV11-3|NA
TGTGCCAGCAGCCAGCGGGGGGCCACCTACAATGAGCAGTTCTTC
CASSQRGATYNEQFF
>NA|TRBJ2-5|TRBV28|few
TGTGCCAGCAGTTTATGGGGAGGAGGGATCCAAGAGACCCAGTACTTC
CASSLWGGGIQETQYF
>TRBD1|TRBJ1-1|TRBV5-4|NA
TGTGCCAGCAGCTTAAGACAGGGGGACACTGAAGCTTTCTTT
CASSLRQGDTEAFF
>NA|TRBJ1-5|TRBV19|NA
TGTGCCAGTAGTATAAACGGGAGGGTAGGTCAGCCCCAGCATTTT
CASSINGRVGQPQHF
>TRBD1|TRBJ1-2|TRBV19|few
TGTGCCAGTACCCGGGACAGACTCTATGGCTACACCTTC
CASTRDRLYGYTF
>TRBD1|TRBJ2-5|TRBV27|NA
TGTGCCAGCAGTTCATGGACAGGGGGCAAAAAGACCCAGTACTTC
CASSSWTGGKKTQYF
>NA|TRBJ1-1|TRBV4-2|many
TGTGCCAGCAGCCAAGATCAGGAGAACACTGAAGCTTTCTTT
CASSQDQENTEAFF
>NA|TRBJ2-6|TRBV11-2|NA
TGTGCCAGCAGCCCTCGCTACTCTGGGGCCAACGTCCTGACTTTC
CASSPRYSGANVLTF
>NA|TRBJ2-7|TRBV5-1|NA
TGCGCCAGCAGCCCCACCCCGAGCGGATCCTACGAGCAGTACTTC
CASSPTPSGSYEQYF
>TRBD2|TRBJ2-5|TRBV5-1|once
TGCGCCAGCAGCTCCAGGACTAGTTGGGAGACCCAGTACTTC
CASSSRTSWETQYF
>TRBD1|TRBJ1-2|TRBV5-8|NA
TGTGCCACCTACATCCGAAGGACAGGCAATGGCTACACCTTC
CATYIRRTGNGYTF
>NA|TRBJ1-1|TRBV5-5|NA
TGTGCCAGCAGCTTGGTCGGGGTGGGGAACACTGAAGCTTTCTTT
CASSLVGVGNTEAFF
>TRBD2|TRBJ2-3|TRBV5-1|NA
TGCGCCAGCAGCTGGGGACTAGAGTTGGGGGAAAATACGCAGTATTTT
CASSWGLELGENTQYF
>NA|TRBJ2-1|TRBV19|NA
TGTGCCAGTACCCTCGCGGGCAACACGGCGAATGAGCAGTTCTTC
CASTLAGNTANEQFF
>NA|TRBJ1-1|TRBV18|NA
TGTGCCAGCTCACCACCGGGCAACAACCGAAGCCCGAACACTGAAGCTTTCTTT
CASSPPGNNRSPNTEAFF
>NA|TRBJ2-1|TRBV4-1|NA
TGCGCCAGCAGCCAAAGGACTGATTACAATGAGCAGTTCTTC
CASSQRTDYNEQFF
>TRBD2|TRBJ2-1|TRBV27|NA
TGTGCCAGCAGTTTATCTTCTAGCGGGAGCTGGGAGCAGTTCTTC
CASSLSSSGSWEQFF
>NA|TRBJ1-2|TRBV6-1|NA
TGTGCCAGCAGTGAATCAGGAAATGGCTACACCTTC
CASSESGNGYTF